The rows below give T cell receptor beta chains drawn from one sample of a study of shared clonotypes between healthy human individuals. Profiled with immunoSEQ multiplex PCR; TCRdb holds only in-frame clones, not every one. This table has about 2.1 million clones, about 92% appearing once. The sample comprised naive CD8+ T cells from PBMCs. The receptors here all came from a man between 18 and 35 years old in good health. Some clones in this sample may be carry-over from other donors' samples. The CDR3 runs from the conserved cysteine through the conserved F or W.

CDR3 protein: CASRDRVQNTEAFF
J gene: TRBJ1-1
V gene: TRBV6-1

CDR3 protein: CASSEPGDYLKEFF
J gene: TRBJ2-1
V gene: TRBV28

CDR3 protein: CASSRDRDLASYEQYF
J gene: TRBJ2-7
V gene: TRBV4-2

CDR3 protein: CASSLYQGVKGGTEAFF
J gene: TRBJ1-1
V gene: TRBV27

CDR3 protein: CASSPPGGKYEQYF
J gene: TRBJ2-7
V gene: TRBV18

CDR3 protein: CASSPSRNTRYQPQHF
J gene: TRBJ1-5
V gene: TRBV7-2

CDR3 protein: CSLQSVYGYTF
J gene: TRBJ1-2
V gene: TRBV29-1

CDR3 protein: CASSEDPLRTGAKNIQYF
J gene: TRBJ2-4
V gene: TRBV6-1

CDR3 protein: CASSAGGYTF
J gene: TRBJ1-2
V gene: TRBV5-5

CDR3 protein: CASSQTYPGNTIYF
J gene: TRBJ1-3
V gene: TRBV5-8

CDR3 protein: CASSFGSGQGEQYF
J gene: TRBJ2-7
V gene: TRBV5-1

CDR3 protein: CASSPLDGSSSYEQYF
J gene: TRBJ2-7
V gene: TRBV28

CDR3 protein: CASSLEFTDTQYF
J gene: TRBJ2-3
V gene: TRBV27

CDR3 protein: CASSFGGVYEQYF
J gene: TRBJ2-7
V gene: TRBV28

CDR3 protein: CASSPAVGGRPYEQYF
J gene: TRBJ2-7
V gene: TRBV18

CDR3 protein: CASSLAVLGLGQETQYF
J gene: TRBJ2-5
V gene: TRBV7-8

CDR3 protein: CASSLWTGVPDTQYF
J gene: TRBJ2-3
V gene: TRBV5-1

CDR3 protein: CASSIMGTGADTQYF
J gene: TRBJ2-3
V gene: TRBV19

CDR3 protein: CASSQVPGGRGTEAFF
J gene: TRBJ1-1
V gene: TRBV4-1

CDR3 protein: CASKTSNNEQFF
J gene: TRBJ2-1
V gene: TRBV2

CDR3 protein: CASSVTGSTYNEQFF
J gene: TRBJ2-1
V gene: TRBV9

CDR3 protein: CASSLGAYTEAFF
J gene: TRBJ1-1
V gene: TRBV2

CDR3 protein: CASSEGTGRSRETQYF
J gene: TRBJ2-5
V gene: TRBV10-2

CDR3 protein: CASSIGGANTGELFF
J gene: TRBJ2-2
V gene: TRBV19

CDR3 protein: CASSYSKTGYTF
J gene: TRBJ1-2
V gene: TRBV11-2

CDR3 protein: CASSLLSRGDYEQYF
J gene: TRBJ2-7
V gene: TRBV7-6

CDR3 protein: CASSPLGKSYEQYF
J gene: TRBJ2-7
V gene: TRBV25-1

CDR3 protein: CASSSILAGRDTQYF
J gene: TRBJ2-3
V gene: TRBV6-5

CDR3 protein: CASSLTGVSYEQYF
J gene: TRBJ2-7
V gene: TRBV27

CDR3 protein: CASRPVAGETNEQFF
J gene: TRBJ2-1
V gene: TRBV2

CDR3 protein: CASSYRGSWADTQYF
J gene: TRBJ2-3
V gene: TRBV28

CDR3 protein: CASSDDEKLFF
J gene: TRBJ1-4
V gene: TRBV2

CDR3 protein: CASSLRALGQPQHF
J gene: TRBJ1-5
V gene: TRBV28

CDR3 protein: CASSLVAGLDNEQFF
J gene: TRBJ2-1
V gene: TRBV7-3

CDR3 protein: CSVEGYGLRDHRTDTQYF
J gene: TRBJ2-3
V gene: TRBV29-1

CDR3 protein: CSALAYEQYF
J gene: TRBJ2-7
V gene: TRBV29-1

CDR3 protein: CASSNDGNSGNTIYF
J gene: TRBJ1-3
V gene: TRBV7-2

CDR3 protein: CASSFPSADNTDTQYF
J gene: TRBJ2-3
V gene: TRBV7-9

CDR3 protein: CASSTPGSSGANVLTF
J gene: TRBJ2-6
V gene: TRBV2

CDR3 protein: CASSWTGGRGAFF
J gene: TRBJ1-1
V gene: TRBV5-1